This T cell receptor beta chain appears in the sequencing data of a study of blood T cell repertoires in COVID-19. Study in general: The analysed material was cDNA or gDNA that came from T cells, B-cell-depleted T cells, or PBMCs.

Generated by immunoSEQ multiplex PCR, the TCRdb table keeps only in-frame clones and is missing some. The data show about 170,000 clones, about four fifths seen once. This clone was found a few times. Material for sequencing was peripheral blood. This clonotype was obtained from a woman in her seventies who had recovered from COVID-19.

CDR3 region: CASSRSSGYNEQFF. The CDR3 region has the DNA TGTGCCAGCAGCCGGTCTAGCGGCTACAATGAGCAGTTCTTC. The chain carries TRBV7-9 and TRBJ2-1; 7 bases line up with TRBD2. CDR1 is SEHNR, CDR2 FQNEAQ, per germline (reference sequence). The length of the CDR3 is 14 residues. V lost 5 bases, J lost 3 bases, and 4 bases stayed unmatched.